This TCR beta chain was identified in a study of blood T cell repertoires in COVID-19. Study-level information: Some COVID-19 samples were acute and others convalescent; all came from the United States, Italy and Spain. In each case, the material was cDNA or gDNA derived from T cells, B-cell-depleted T cells, or PBMCs.

This clone has only one observation. The CDR3 covers 16 residues. Germline V gives CDR1 LGHNA, CDR2 YSLEER. V lost 4 bases and J lost 0; bases outside the gene matches: 8. Authors' methods: Scientists estimated how many nucleated cells there were by amplifying reference gene primers. The assay was immunoSEQ multiplex PCR, and TCRdb's table has in-frame clones only and misses some. The V and J calls and clone size are taken from that table; D and trimming were inferred from the DNA. The sample carries about 88,000 clones, approximately 90% recorded once. The receptor was isolated from a human donor with active COVID-19. The donor label of this sample is uncertain. The sequenced sample was peripheral blood. This sequence joins TRBV4-3 and TRBJ2-7; 8 bases are shared with TRBD2. DNA for the CDR3: TGCGCCAGCAGCCCCGCAAGCGGGAGAAGCTCCTACGAGCAGTACTTC. Its translation: CASSPASGRSSYEQYF.